Following are 22 T cell receptor beta chains from one sample sequenced in a study of regulatory T cells in long-lasting Graves disease. Sequencing libraries for TCR beta were prepared with iRepertoire HTBI primers and Arm-PCR of CDR3 regions. TCRdb reprocessed the multiplex PCR reads with MiXCR, giving one entry per CDR3 protein. The sample holds about 620,000 distinct CDR3 sequences, around 15% seen once. Time point of the sample: newly diagnosed GD, antithyroid drugs for less than 3 months. Making the TCR library involved RNA that had been extracted from PBMCs. A further study also used this sample, focusing on T cells in Graves' hyperthyroidism and ophthalmopathy.

Specimen: peripheral blood mononuclear cells (PBMCs), collected at new diagnosis, from a patient treated with antithyroid drugs. The origin of the receptors is a woman aged 25-40 years with Graves disease.

The chain is built from TRBV6-1 and TRBJ2-7; 7 nucleotides line up with TRBD1. V shed 7 bases and J 3 bases; nucleotides not matched to a gene: 9. Germline values: CDR1 MNHNS, CDR2 SASEGT. The CDR3 totals 14 residues. This chain's CDR3 is CASTLGTVVYEQYF. The DNA for the CDR3 is TGTGCCAGCACTCTAGGGACAGTCGTCTACGAGCAGTACTTC.

This chain uses TRBV28 with TRBJ2-3; 10 nucleotides line up with TRBD2. The V gene end was trimmed by 7 bases and the J gene end by 6 bases; junction bases not matched to a gene: 10. Germline V lookup: CDR1 MDHEN, CDR2 SYDVKM. The CDR3 has 15 amino acids. CDR3 nucleotide sequence: TGTGCCAGCACTGCGACTAGCGGGCTAGGTGATACGCAGTATTTT. Protein sequence: CASTATSGLGDTQYF. Combining the CDR3 with reference TRBV28 and TRBJ2-3 gives the whole variable domain DVKVTQSSRYLVKRTGEKVFLECVQDMDHENMFWYRQDPGLGLRLIYFSYDVKMKEKGDIPEGYSVSREKKERFSLILESASTNQTSMYLCASTATSGLGDTQYFGPGTRLTVL.

There are many counts of this clonotype. The chain carries TRBV7-8 and TRBJ1-1; 7 bases match TRBD1. From germline, CDR1 is SGHVS and CDR2 FQNEAQ. V was clipped by 1 base and J by 1 base; unmatched bases: 15. This CDR3 spans 19 amino acids. The CDR3 DNA is TGTGCCAGCAGCTTAGATCAAACCTCAGGGGGGGGAAGGAACACTGAAGCTTTCTTT. Its translation is CASSLDQTSGGGRNTEAFF.

The chain recombines TRBV10-3 with TRBJ1-6, with D possibly matching TRBD1 (5 bases). The germline V and J ends were trimmed by 0 bases and 6 bases, with 12 bases remaining between them. The CDR3 sequence is 16 residues long. The germline V gene encodes CDR1 ENHRY and CDR2 SYGVKD. The CDR3 loop is CAISESKGAGNSPLHF. DNA for the CDR3: TGTGCCATCAGTGAGTCGAAAGGGGCCGGTAATTCACCCCTCCACTTT.

The sample holds many counts of this clonotype. This chain links TRBV28 with TRBJ1-4; 7 bases align to TRBD1. The trim removed 7 bases at V and 4 bases at J, leaving 3 bases unmatched. The CDR3 loop spans 13 amino acids. The germline V gene encodes CDR1 MDHEN and CDR2 SYDVKM. CDR3 DNA sequence: TGTGCCAGCAAAAGACAGGGTAATGAAAAACTGTTTTTT. Encoded protein: CASKRQGNEKLFF.

This clonotype appeared many times. The chain links TRBV28 to TRBJ2-1, with 9 bases lining up with TRBD2. With V trimmed by 3 bases and J by 5 bases, 5 bases remained unmatched. Germline V gives CDR1 MDHEN, CDR2 SYDVKM. This CDR3 is built from 15 residues. For the CDR3, the DNA is TGTGCCAGCAGTTTTCGGCTAGCGGGGAACAATGAGCAGTTCTTC. Translating gives CASSFRLAGNNEQFF. The complete variable domain, with remaining parts taken from reference TRBV28 and TRBJ2-1, reads DVKVTQSSRYLVKRTGEKVFLECVQDMDHENMFWYRQDPGLGLRLIYFSYDVKMKEKGDIPEGYSVSREKKERFSLILESASTNQTSMYLCASSFRLAGNNEQFFGPGTRLTVL.

The V call is TRBV18, the J call TRBJ2-7, with 9 bases that match TRBD1. The germline V gene has CDR1 KGHSH and CDR2 LQKENI. The CDR3 runs 15 residues. The trim removed 5 bases at V and 3 bases at J, leaving 8 bases unmatched. The CDR3 reads CASSRTGTGIYEQYF. In DNA form, the CDR3 reads TGTGCCAGCTCAAGAACTGGGACAGGGATCTACGAGCAGTACTTC.

The rearrangement joins TRBV7-2 to TRBJ2-7, with D perhaps matching TRBD1 (5 bases). With 1 base removed from V and 0 bases from J, the gap between germline ends came to 13 bases. Germline loops: CDR1 SGHTA, CDR2 FQGNSA. This CDR3 region has 16 residues. The CDR3 DNA reads as TGTGCCAGCAGCTTAGAGTCAGGGTTAAGCTCCTACGAGCAGTACTTC. It yields the protein CASSLESGLSSYEQYF. Using reference TRBV7-2 and TRBJ2-7 for the parts outside the CDR3, the full variable domain is GAGVSQSPSNKVTEKGKDVELRCDPISGHTALYWYRQSLGQGLEFLIYFQGNSAPDKSGLPSDRFSAERTGGSVSTLTIQRTQQEDSAVYLCASSLESGLSSYEQYFGPGTRLTVT.

This clonotype occurred many times. The V and J genes are TRBV10-3 and TRBJ1-1, with unresolved D. With 2 bases removed from V and 2 bases from J, the gap between germline ends came to 9 bases. The CDR3 has 14 residues. Germline V gene lookup returns CDR1 ENHRY and CDR2 SYGVKD. The CDR3 reads CAISETQTNTEAFF. CDR3 nucleotide sequence: TGTGCCATCAGTGAGACCCAGACAAACACTGAAGCTTTCTTT.

This chain uses TRBV5-1 with TRBJ2-3; TRBD2 matches at 13 bases. The trim removed 4 bases at V and 0 bases at J, leaving 5 bases unmatched. CDR3 length: 17 residues. The germline CDR1 and CDR2 sequences are SGHRS and YFSETQ. The CDR3 here is CASSLGLAGYSTDTQYF. The CDR3 region has the DNA TGCGCCAGCAGCCTGGGACTAGCGGGATACAGCACAGATACGCAGTATTTT. Filled out from reference TRBV5-1 and TRBJ2-3, the complete variable domain reads KAGVTQTPRYLIKTRGQQVTLSCSPISGHRSVSWYQQTPGQGLQFLFEYFSETQRNKGNFPGRFSGRQFSNSRSEMNVSTLELGDSALYLCASSLGLAGYSTDTQYFGPGTRLTVL.

This clonotype was counted only a few times. V gene TRBV7-9 combines with J gene TRBJ1-6; D is unclear. Trimming removed 4 bases from V and 10 bases from J, with 17 bases in between. Germline-derived CDR1 and CDR2 are SEHNR and FQNEAQ (reference sequence). This CDR3 contains 15 residues. CDR3 sequence reads: CASSSEGGVGSPLHF. Here the CDR3 DNA reads TGTGCCAGCAGCTCCGAGGGTGGGGTTGGGTCACCCCTCCACTTT.

This clonotype was seen a handful of times. The chain is built from TRBV5-1 and TRBJ2-7; D may be TRBD1 or TRBD2 (5 bases each). Germline V gene sequence: CDR1 SGHRS, CDR2 YFSETQ. V was cut by 9 bases and J by 1 base, with 17 bases left in between. This CDR3 has 14 amino acids. The CDR3 sequence is CATKEGTSSYEQYF. CDR3 bases: TGCGCCACCAAAGAGGGGACGAGTTCCTACGAGCAGTACTTC.

This clonotype was counted between two and nine times. V and J are TRBV10-3 and TRBJ2-5; D tentatively fits TRBD1 or TRBD2 (6 bases each). Germline lookup yields CDR1 ENHRY and CDR2 SYGVKD. CDR3 length: 15 residues. V was pared by 0 bases and J by 1 base, with 9 bases between. The DNA of the CDR3 is TGTGCCATCAGTGAGTCGGGGGGCCCCCAAGAGACCCAGTACTTC. It encodes CAISESGGPQETQYF.

Turning to this clonotype: One base away lies a much larger clone, so this may be a sequencing read error. The chain joins TRBV20-1 to TRBJ1-2, with 8 positions matching TRBD1. The CDR3 totals 15 residues. Germline CDR1 is DFQATT and CDR2 is SNEGSKA (reference sequence). The CDR3 spells CGARPYRGSNYGYTF. DNA of the CDR3: TGCGGTGCTAGACCTTACAGGGGGAGTAACTATGGCTACACCTTC.

The chain has TRBV2 and TRBJ2-1; D may be TRBD1 (7 bases). This CDR3 comprises 12 residues. Trimming left V 7 bases short and J 9 bases short, with 13 bases between. Per the germline V gene, CDR1 is SNHLY and CDR2 is FYNNEI. CDR3 loop: CASTGGGREQFF. Here the CDR3 DNA reads TGTGCCAGCACTGGAGGGGGCCGTGAGCAGTTCTTC.

This clonotype occurred a few times. A read error is possible here, since a much larger clone lies one base away. The chain is built from TRBV20-1 and TRBJ2-7; 8 bases align to TRBD2. Germline trimming cut 3 bases from V and 3 bases from J; bases unmatched to any gene: 7. Germline V lookup: CDR1 DFQATT, CDR2 SNEGSKA (reference sequence). The CDR3 spans 14 residues. CDR3 in DNA: TGCAGTGCTAGGACCTCGGGACTAGACTACGAGCAGTACTTC. Its protein is CSARTSGLDYEQYF.

The rearrangement joins TRBV19 to TRBJ1-4; TRBD1 might be the D (5 bases). The V and J ends lost 0 bases and 0 bases respectively, with 14 bases between them. This CDR3 has 18 residues. CDR1 and CDR2 (germline): LNHDA, SQIVND (reference sequence). The chain's CDR3 is CASSIDRQGSATNEKLFF. The CDR3 region has the DNA TGTGCCAGTAGTATAGATCGGCAGGGATCTGCAACTAATGAAAAACTGTTTTTT.

This clonotype was recorded at least ten times. V usage is TRBV7-3 and J usage is TRBJ1-2, with D maybe TRBD1 (5 bases). V lost 2 bases and J lost 3, with 13 bases in between. CDR3 length equals 15 residues. Germline V gives CDR1 SGHTA, CDR2 FQGTGA. The CDR3 sequence is CASSLGPGRDYGYTF. The CDR3 coding sequence is TGTGCCAGCAGCTTAGGTCCAGGGAGGGACTATGGCTACACCTTC.

In its sample, this clonotype was seen many times. The chain uses TRBV3-1 and TRBJ2-3; TRBD2 matches at 11 bases. V was pared by 6 bases and J by 2 bases, with 4 bases of the junction left unmatched. Germline-derived CDR1 and CDR2 are LGHDT and YNNKEL (reference sequence). This CDR3 contains 15 residues. The CDR3 here is CASRPGLAVTDTQYF. CDR3 sequence (DNA): TGTGCCAGCAGACCGGGACTAGCGGTCACAGATACGCAGTATTTT.

This clonotype was observed a handful of times. This rearrangement joins TRBV18 to TRBJ2-5; TRBD1 agrees at 10 bases. There are 14 residues in the CDR3. CDR1 and CDR2 (germline): KGHSH, LQKENI. V lost 6 bases to trimming and J lost 3 bases; unmatched junction nucleotides: 4. The CDR3 protein is CASSRGTGEETQYF. CDR3 DNA: TGTGCCAGCTCCCGGGGGACAGGGGAAGAGACCCAGTACTTC.

The V call is TRBV3-1, the J call TRBJ2-2, with TRBD1 as a possible D gene (5 bases). CDR1 is LGHDT, CDR2 YNNKEL, per germline (reference sequence). The CDR3 has 14 residues. V lost 0 bases, J lost 8 bases, and 10 bases lay in between. Written as DNA, the CDR3 is TGTGCCAGCAGCCAAGACAGGGTGCGAGGGGAGCTGTTTTTT. It specifies CASSQDRVRGELFF.

In this sample, this clonotype turned up many times. Here the CDR3 reads CASSTRQGPEAFF. DNA of the CDR3: TGTGCCAGTAGTACGAGACAGGGCCCTGAAGCTTTCTTT. The chain recombines TRBV19 with TRBJ1-1; 7 bases line up with TRBD1. V dropped 4 bases and J dropped 6; count of bases not matched to a gene: 5. Germline CDR1 reads LNHDA; CDR2 reads SQIVND (reference sequence). CDR3 length: 13 amino acids.